Following are 29 T cell receptor beta chains from one sample sequenced in a study of cytomegalovirus exposure and HLA in healthy donors. Both 60 Vbeta primers and 13 Jbeta primers went into the PCR. TCRdb's table, derived via immunoSEQ multiplex PCR, lists solely in-frame clones and lacks some. Of under 200,000 clones detected, roughly 80% appear once; the ten largest clones hold more than 2.5%. The specimen was PBMCs. Receptor source: a female donor in good health and CMV-seronegative.

This chain uses TRBV13 with TRBJ2-7, with D hard to call. Per the germline V gene, CDR1 is PRHDT and CDR2 is FYEKMQ (reference sequence). The CDR3 extends over 13 amino acids. V lost 2 bases, J lost 6 bases, and 11 bases lay in between. The CDR3: CASSLSLAGEQYF. The CDR3 DNA sequence: TGTGCCAGCAGCTTAAGCTTAGCCGGCGAGCAGTACTTC.

The rearrangement links TRBV7-3 to TRBJ2-1; 8 bases line up with TRBD1. Trimming at V came to 5 bases and at J to 12 bases, leaving 6 bases not matched to a gene. The germline CDR1 and CDR2 sequences are SGHTA and FQGTGA. The CDR3 is 12 amino acids. The CDR3 protein is CASSLPGGGQFF. CDR3 in DNA: TGTGCCAGCAGCCTGCCAGGGGGCGGGCAGTTCTTC.

The rearrangement joins TRBV27 to TRBJ1-2; 7 bases map to TRBD1. From germline, CDR1 is MNHEY and CDR2 SMNVEV (reference sequence). The CDR3 loop spans 13 amino acids. J was trimmed by 7 bases and V by 5 bases; bases with no gene match: 7. The CDR3 loop is CASSRRGRSGYTF. The CDR3 nucleotides are TGTGCCAGCAGTCGAAGGGGGCGCTCTGGCTACACCTTC.

The chain uses TRBV5-1 and TRBJ2-7; D is possibly TRBD1 (6 bases). V was cut by 5 bases and J by 1 base, with 13 bases left in between. The V gene's germline CDR1 is SGHRS and CDR2 YFSETQ. The CDR3 totals 14 residues. The CDR3 region has the DNA TGCGCCAGCAGGGGGGCAGGCTATTCCTACGAGCAGTACTTC. Translated, it gives CASRGAGYSYEQYF.

The rearrangement joins TRBV27 to TRBJ2-7, with 11 bases that match TRBD2. Germline-derived CDR1 and CDR2 are MNHEY and SMNVEV (reference sequence). This CDR3 comprises 15 residues. The junction had 7 bases not matched to a gene; V was cut back by 7 bases and J by 2 bases. The CDR3 spells CASMRTSGPPYEQYF. Written as DNA, the CDR3 is TGTGCCAGCATGCGGACTAGCGGGCCTCCCTACGAGCAGTACTTC.

This chain uses TRBV27 with TRBJ2-3, with TRBD2 identical over 12 bases. CDR1 MNHEY and CDR2 SMNVEV come from the germline V gene (reference sequence). V gave up 6 bases and J gave up 3 bases; unmatched junction bases: 7. The CDR3 is made up of 16 amino acids. CDR3 in amino acids: CASRRRLAGDTDTQYF. DNA of the CDR3: TGTGCCAGCAGGCGACGACTAGCGGGAGATACAGATACGCAGTATTTT.

The V and J genes are TRBV9 and TRBJ2-4, with D uncertain. With 0 bases removed from V and 0 bases from J, the gap between germline ends came to 13 bases. CDR1 and CDR2 (germline): SGDLS, YYNGEE. This CDR3 has 17 amino acids. In DNA, the CDR3 is TGTGCCAGCAGCGTAGCCCCGAATAGTCTAGCCAAAAACATTCAGTACTTC. It codes for CASSVAPNSLAKNIQYF. The full variable domain, in which reference TRBV9 and TRBJ2-4 provide the parts outside the CDR3, is DSGVTQTPKHLITATGQRVTLRCSPRSGDLSVYWYQQSLDQGLQFLIQYYNGEERAKGNILERFSAQQFPDLHSELNLSSLELGDSALYFCASSVAPNSLAKNIQYFGAGTRLSVL.

This clone turned up a few times. V gene TRBV7-3 combines with J gene TRBJ1-5; D possibly corresponds to TRBD1 (5 bases). The V end lost 2 bases, the J end lost 5 bases, and 7 bases lay between the germline ends. The CDR3 length is 13 residues. Germline V gene sequence: CDR1 SGHTA, CDR2 FQGTGA. CDR3 DNA sequence: TGTGCCAGCAGCTTAGGGGGGGATCAGCCCCAGCATTTT. Translating it yields CASSLGGDQPQHF.

This clone was counted once. The chain joins TRBV28 to TRBJ2-1; TRBD1 matches at 10 bases. The V segment lost 3 bases and the J segment 3 bases; nucleotides outside the gene matches: 8. The CDR3 is made up of 17 amino acids. The germline gives CDR1 MDHEN, CDR2 SYDVKM. CDR3 sequence (DNA): TGTGCCAGCAGTTTTTCGCCAGGGACAGGGGTCTACAATGAGCAGTTCTTC. This gives the protein CASSFSPGTGVYNEQFF.

The chain is built from TRBV10-3 and TRBJ2-2; D perhaps matches TRBD2 (5 bases). Germline lookup yields CDR1 ENHRY and CDR2 SYGVKD. This CDR3 has 13 residues. Trimming left V 11 bases short and J 2 bases short, with 12 bases between. The CDR3 DNA sequence: TGTGCCCCCGGCGGGTTCAACACCGGGGAGCTGTTTTTT. Protein product: CAPGGFNTGELFF.

The chain recombines TRBV4-2 with TRBJ2-2; 7 nucleotides agree with TRBD1. Germline V gives CDR1 LGHNA, CDR2 YNFKEQ. J lost 6 bases, V lost 4 bases, and 14 bases had no gene match. This CDR3 spans 17 amino acids. CDR3 region: CASSLLAHRDSPGELFF. Here the CDR3 DNA reads TGTGCCAGCAGCCTACTGGCGCACCGGGACAGTCCCGGGGAGCTGTTTTTT.

The chain links TRBV4-1 to TRBJ1-2; perhaps TRBD1 as D (5 bases). The CDR3 consists of 14 residues. The germline V and J ends were trimmed by 4 bases and 4 bases, with 13 bases remaining between them. Per germline, CDR1 MGHRA and CDR2 YSYEKL. For the CDR3, the DNA is TGCGCCAGCAGCCCGACGGGTCAGGGCTATGGCTACACCTTC. Translation: CASSPTGQGYGYTF.

The chain employs TRBV28 and TRBJ1-5; TRBD1 agrees at 8 bases. Per germline, CDR1 MDHEN and CDR2 SYDVKM. This CDR3 has 15 residues. Germline trimming cut 7 bases from V and 0 bases from J; bases unmatched to any gene: 5. The CDR3 nucleotides read TGTGCCAGCATTCCCGACAGGGGTAGCAATCAGCCCCAGCATTTT. It yields the protein CASIPDRGSNQPQHF.

The CDR3 region has the DNA TGTGCCAGCAGCTTAGGGGCGGCCAGGGGGGAACATGGCTACACCTTC. It translates to CASSLGAARGEHGYTF. The chain uses TRBV7-9 and TRBJ1-2, with 7 bases identical to TRBD1. J gave up 6 bases and V 1 base, and 11 bases lay outside the gene matches. The CDR3 consists of 16 residues. Germline CDR1 SEHNR, CDR2 FQNEAQ (reference sequence).

This clone was found a few times. V usage is TRBV5-1 and J usage is TRBJ2-1, with D possibly TRBD2 on 5 matching bases. This CDR3 spans 17 amino acids. CDR1 and CDR2 from the germline V gene are SGHRS and YFSETQ. Trimming pared 0 bases from V and 6 bases from J, leaving 19 bases between. This CDR3 reads CASSLETTSRRRNEQFF. The DNA of the CDR3 is TGCGCCAGCAGCTTGGAAACCACTAGTCGGCGTCGCAATGAGCAGTTCTTC.

J is TRBJ2-1 and V is TRBV18; D may be TRBD1 (6 bases). Germline CDR1 KGHSH, CDR2 LQKENI. The ends were cut back, 3 bases at V and 3 bases at J, with 12 bases in the middle. This CDR3 has 15 amino acids. CDR3 DNA sequence: TGTGCCAGCTCACCCTTGGACAGTCACTACAATGAGCAGTTCTTC. Its translation: CASSPLDSHYNEQFF.

The chain carries TRBV7-2 and TRBJ1-5, with D possibly being TRBD1 (5 bases). The germline V and J ends were trimmed by 5 bases and 6 bases, with 17 bases remaining between them. Germline V gives CDR1 SGHTA, CDR2 FQGNSA. This CDR3 has 15 residues. The CDR3: CASSPSGLVIQPQHF. CDR3 coding DNA: TGTGCCAGCAGCCCATCAGGGCTAGTAATTCAGCCCCAGCATTTT.

The genes are TRBV9 and TRBJ2-2; D is possibly TRBD2 (5 bases). Germline V gives CDR1 SGDLS, CDR2 YYNGEE. The CDR3 is 18 amino acids. Trimming shortened V by 4 bases and J by 6 bases, and 25 bases separated the two germline ends. The CDR3 nucleotides read TGTGCCAGCAGCACTCCCCTGAGCGGATATTCTGGCGCCGGGGAGCTGTTTTTT. Amino acid sequence: CASSTPLSGYSGAGELFF.

The chain links TRBV6-4 to TRBJ2-2; no firm D call. The CDR3 covers 14 residues. CDR1 and CDR2 from the germline V gene are MRHNA and SNTAGT. V shed 0 bases and J shed 3 bases, with 5 bases lying between them. CDR3 coding DNA: TGTGCCAGCAGTGACTCGTTCGACACCGGGGAGCTGTTTTTT. Amino acid sequence: CASSDSFDTGELFF.

The chain employs TRBV6-6 and TRBJ1-3, with D tentatively TRBD1 (6 bases). V was pared by 0 bases and J by 9 bases, with 12 bases between. The CDR3 is made up of 14 amino acids. Germline CDR1 reads MNHNY; CDR2 reads SVGAGI (reference sequence). The DNA of the CDR3 is TGTGCCAGCAGTTACTCGTCAGGGGATGGCACCATATATTTT. This encodes CASSYSSGDGTIYF.

The J gene is TRBJ1-2, the V gene TRBV2; D may be TRBD1 (6 bases). The germline V and J ends were trimmed by 6 bases and 8 bases, with 19 bases remaining between them. The CDR3 is 14 residues long. The germline gives CDR1 SNHLY, CDR2 FYNNEI. The DNA of the CDR3 is TGTGCCAGCAGCCCGAGTACAACAGGGCGCGGCTACACCTTC. Translated, it gives CASSPSTTGRGYTF.

The sample holds one count of this clone. V is TRBV6-5 and J is TRBJ2-3; D not resolved. Trimming took off 5 bases at V and 2 bases at J, with 14 bases between the two ends. This CDR3 has 15 amino acids. CDR1 is MNHEY and CDR2 is SVGAGI in the germline V gene. This CDR3 is CASSVQNLHTDTQYF. The CDR3 DNA follows: TGTGCCAGCAGTGTCCAGAATCTCCACACAGATACGCAGTATTTT.

The chain joins TRBV19 to TRBJ1-5; D remains ambiguous. V gave up 6 bases and J gave up 4 bases, with 10 bases separating them. The length of the CDR3 is 13 residues. The germline CDR1 and CDR2 sequences are LNHDA and SQIVND (reference sequence). CDR3: CASSVDTNQPQHF. Here the CDR3 DNA reads TGTGCCAGTAGCGTAGACACGAATCAGCCCCAGCATTTT.

The chain joins TRBV11-2 to TRBJ2-7, with D maybe TRBD2 (5 bases). The CDR3 has 14 residues. CDR1 and CDR2 from the germline V gene are SGHAT and FQNNGV. V lost 4 bases and J lost 5, with 15 bases in between. The CDR3 DNA reads TGTGCCAGCAGCTACGGCAGCACGGGAAACGAGCAGTACTTC. Its protein is CASSYGSTGNEQYF.

The rearrangement links TRBV10-3 to TRBJ2-3, with 9 bases matching TRBD1. The junction had 7 bases not matched to a gene; V was cut back by 6 bases and J by 6 bases. Germline CDR1 and CDR2: ENHRY and SYGVKD. The CDR3 spans 14 residues. CDR3: CAISTGGASDTQYF. The CDR3 DNA sequence: TGTGCCATCAGCACAGGGGGCGCATCGGATACGCAGTATTTT.

This clone has only a few counts. The chain has TRBV19 and TRBJ2-5; 8 nucleotides match TRBD2. The germline V gene encodes CDR1 LNHDA and CDR2 SQIVND (reference sequence). The CDR3 contains 16 residues. The V segment lost 0 bases and the J segment 2 bases; nucleotides outside the gene matches: 5. CDR3 DNA: TGTGCCAGTAGTATAGATATAGCGGGGTTTCAAGAGACCCAGTACTTC. Translation gives CASSIDIAGFQETQYF.

The chain employs TRBV6-5 and TRBJ1-2; 7 bases match TRBD1. Per the germline V gene, CDR1 is MNHEY and CDR2 is SVGAGI. This CDR3 comprises 13 residues. Trimming took 6 bases from V and 8 from J; bases not matched to a gene: 9. The CDR3 reads CASRSLEGAGYTF. The CDR3 bases are TGTGCCAGCAGATCACTGGAGGGGGCGGGCTACACCTTC.

The chain combines TRBV27 with TRBJ1-5, with a tentative D call TRBD1 (5 bases). The V end was cut by 5 bases, the J end by 2 bases, with 13 bases between. This CDR3 has 15 residues. Germline V gene lookup returns CDR1 MNHEY and CDR2 SMNVEV (reference sequence). CDR3 protein: CASSTSGTGNQPQHF. The DNA for the CDR3 is TGTGCCAGCAGTACCTCCGGGACTGGCAATCAGCCCCAGCATTTT.

The chain has TRBV5-1 and TRBJ2-2, with D unresolved. Trimming took 7 bases from V and 2 from J, leaving 12 bases between them. The CDR3 covers 14 residues. CDR1 is SGHRS, CDR2 YFSETQ, per germline. The DNA for the CDR3 is TGCGCCAGCGGCCCTTATTACAACACCGGGGAGCTGTTTTTT. Its translation is CASGPYYNTGELFF.